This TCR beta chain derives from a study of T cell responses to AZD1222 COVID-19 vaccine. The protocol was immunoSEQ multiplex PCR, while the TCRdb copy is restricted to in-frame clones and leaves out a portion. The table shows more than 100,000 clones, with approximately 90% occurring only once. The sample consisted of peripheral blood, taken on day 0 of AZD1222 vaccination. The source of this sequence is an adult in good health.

In DNA, the CDR3 is TGTGCCAGCAGCACCGAACCGGGACTAGGCTACGAGCAGTACTTC. Its translation: CASSTEPGLGYEQYF. V and J are TRBV5-4 and TRBJ2-7, with TRBD2 matching over 8 bases. This CDR3 is built from 15 residues. In germline, CDR1 is SGHNT, CDR2 YYREEE (reference sequence). V gave up 4 bases and J gave up 3 bases; unmatched junction bases: 9.